This T cell receptor beta chain was retrieved from a study of blood T cell repertoires in COVID-19. Using immunoSEQ multiplex PCR, the repertoire was profiled, and TCRdb retains in-frame clones only, with some absent. The table lists roughly 180,000 clones, approximately 80% of them singletons, with over 13% in the top ten. This CDR3 comprises 15 residues. Germline V gene data show CDR1 as LNHNV and CDR2 as YYDKDF (reference sequence). Trimming took 4 bases from V and 4 from J, leaving 14 bases between them. Input material: PBMCs or T cells enriched from blood (not recorded which). The receptor comes from a man aged 55 to 70 who had been exposed to COVID-19. J is TRBJ2-1 and V is TRBV15; a weak D match, TRBD2 (6 bases). Written as DNA, the CDR3 is TGTGCCACCAGCAAAAATCCAGCGGGTTACAATGAGCAGTTCTTC. This gives the protein CATSKNPAGYNEQFF.